One sample yielded the 17 T cell receptor beta chains listed below, sequenced in a study of CD8 T cells in Susac syndrome. Random hexamers served to reverse transcribe roughly 0.45 to 1 ug RNA. MiXCR was run by TCRdb on the immunoSEQ multiplex PCR reads, yielding one entry per CDR3 protein. The table lists 65,000 to 85,000 distinct CDR3 sequences, 80% to 95% of them singletons. Input material: CD8+ T cells from PBMCs. The origin of the receptors is a human donor with Susac syndrome.

The chain links TRBV7-8 to TRBJ1-3, with unresolved D. Germline V CDR1 and CDR2: SGHVS, FQNEAQ. The CDR3 sequence is 15 residues long. Trimming took off 1 base at V and 4 bases at J, with 11 bases between the two ends. The CDR3: CASSLEHSRGNTIYF. The CDR3 bases are TGTGCCAGCAGCTTAGAACATTCGCGGGGAAACACCATATATTTT.

This clonotype appeared once. This rearrangement joins TRBV29-1 to TRBJ2-1; possible D gene TRBD2, 6 bases. The germline V and J ends were trimmed by 6 bases and 6 bases, with 12 bases remaining between them. The germline V gene encodes CDR1 SQVTM and CDR2 ANQGSEA. The CDR3 extends over 12 amino acids. CDR3 amino acids: CSVALEGNEQFF. CDR3 bases: TGCAGCGTCGCTCTGGAGGGCAATGAGCAGTTCTTC.

The chain employs TRBV4-2 and TRBJ1-1; unclear D gene. The CDR3 is made up of 15 amino acids. The germline V gene has CDR1 LGHNA and CDR2 YNFKEQ. Trimming took off 1 base at V and 7 bases at J, with 16 bases between the two ends. The CDR3 bases are TGTGCCAGCAGCCAAGGAGGCCTAAAAAGGAATGAAGCTTTCTTT. Translating gives CASSQGGLKRNEAFF.

The gene calls are TRBV28 and TRBJ2-7; no definite D call. Germline CDR1 reads MDHEN; CDR2 reads SYDVKM. Trimming removed 2 bases from V and 6 bases from J, with 5 bases in between. The CDR3 has 11 amino acids. CDR3 sequence reads: CASSLVSEQYF. In nucleotides, the CDR3 is TGTGCCAGCAGTTTAGTCTCCGAGCAGTACTTC.

CDR3 sequence: CASSQDFGSPPNTEAFF. In nucleotides, the CDR3 is TGCGCCAGCAGCCAAGATTTTGGATCACCACCGAACACTGAAGCTTTCTTT. This chain links TRBV4-1 with TRBJ1-1; D gene uncertain. The CDR3 sequence is 17 residues long. Germline CDR1 is MGHRA and CDR2 is YSYEKL. Trimming pared 0 bases from V and 1 base from J, leaving 15 bases between.

The genes are TRBV6-6 and TRBJ1-4; D perhaps matches TRBD1 (6 bases). The CDR3 length is 15 residues. The V end was cut by 0 bases, the J end by 6 bases, with 11 bases between. Germline V gene sequence: CDR1 MNHNY, CDR2 SVGAGI (reference sequence). The CDR3 DNA is TGTGCCAGCAGTTACTCGGGCCAGGGGTATGAAAAACTGTTTTTT. Its translation: CASSYSGQGYEKLFF.

This rearrangement joins TRBV5-1 to TRBJ2-7; D is undetermined. V was clipped by 4 bases and J by 3 bases, with 11 bases between them. This CDR3 has 13 amino acids. Germline-derived CDR1 and CDR2 are SGHRS and YFSETQ. The CDR3 DNA reads as TGCGCCAGCAGCCTTTGGGCGGACTACGAGCAGTACTTC. Encoded protein: CASSLWADYEQYF.

The V call is TRBV30, the J call TRBJ2-7; the D is unclear. Trimming removed 3 bases from V and 6 bases from J, with 12 bases in between. Germline-derived CDR1 and CDR2 are GTSNPN and SVGIG (reference sequence). The CDR3 runs 12 residues. For the CDR3, the DNA is TGTGCCTGGAGGGTAGACGGCCTCGAGCAGTACTTC. Translating it yields CAWRVDGLEQYF.

V and J are TRBV28 and TRBJ1-1; D is unresolved. This CDR3 spans 14 amino acids. CDR1 is MDHEN, CDR2 SYDVKM, per germline. V lost 4 bases and J 1 base, leaving 10 bases between the germline ends. CDR3 protein: CASSSPQTNTEAFF. The CDR3 region has the DNA TGTGCCAGCAGTTCGCCACAGACGAACACTGAAGCTTTCTTT.

This rearrangement joins TRBV30 to TRBJ1-1; D is ambiguous. The V gene's germline CDR1 is GTSNPN and CDR2 SVGIG (reference sequence). V lost 4 bases, J lost 1 base, and 10 bases lay in between. CDR3 length: 13 amino acids. In DNA, the CDR3 is TGTGCCTGGACTATGTATTGGAACACTGAAGCTTTCTTT. Translated: CAWTMYWNTEAFF.

This sequence joins TRBV2 and TRBJ2-7, with D unclear. V lost 4 bases to trimming and J lost 0 bases, with 19 bases between them. The CDR3 runs to 17 residues. Germline loops: CDR1 SNHLY, CDR2 FYNNEI. The CDR3 loop is CASSVSRSHPSSYEQYF. DNA of the CDR3: TGTGCCAGCAGTGTTAGCAGGTCCCATCCCAGCTCCTACGAGCAGTACTTC.

V is TRBV27 and J is TRBJ2-3, with D uncertain. V lost 10 bases, J lost 4 bases, and 9 bases lay in between. CDR3 size: 11 residues. Germline assignment: CDR1 MNHEY and CDR2 SMNVEV (reference sequence). The CDR3: CATHRADTQYF. The DNA of the CDR3 is TGTGCCACGCATAGGGCAGATACGCAGTATTTT.

V gene TRBV14 combines with J gene TRBJ2-1, with D maybe TRBD1 (6 bases). V was clipped by 4 bases and J by 8 bases, with 12 bases between them. There are 13 residues in the CDR3. Germline values: CDR1 SGHDN, CDR2 FVKESK. CDR3 amino acids: CASSRVQGDEQFF. CDR3 bases: TGTGCCAGCAGCCGGGTACAGGGTGATGAGCAGTTCTTC.

J is TRBJ2-1 and V is TRBV30; tentatively, D is TRBD1 (6 bases). Trimming removed 0 bases at V and 1 base at J, with 13 bases between. CDR3 length: 16 residues. Germline lookup yields CDR1 GTSNPN and CDR2 SVGIG (reference sequence). CDR3 in amino acids: CAWSVAAGVSYNEQFF. As DNA, the CDR3 is TGTGCCTGGAGTGTTGCGGCAGGGGTGTCCTACAATGAGCAGTTCTTC.

V is TRBV4-1 and J is TRBJ2-7, with unresolved D. This CDR3 is built from 15 residues. Trimming stripped 1 base from V and 0 bases from J, with 10 bases between. Germline V lookup: CDR1 MGHRA, CDR2 YSYEKL. The CDR3 is CASSQVPVRSYEQYF. CDR3 nucleotides: TGCGCCAGCAGCCAAGTCCCGGTTCGCTCCTACGAGCAGTACTTC.

V gene TRBV7-9 combines with J gene TRBJ2-5, with D possibly matching TRBD2 (6 bases). Germline V gene lookup returns CDR1 SEHNR and CDR2 FQNEAQ (reference sequence). There are 12 residues in the CDR3. Between the trimmed V and J ends, which lost 9 bases and 9 bases, there was a span of 17 bases. In DNA form, the CDR3 reads TGTGCCAGTGAGGACCTCTCGGGGGCCCAGTACTTC. It is translated as CASEDLSGAQYF.

V is TRBV7-9 and J is TRBJ2-1; D may be TRBD1 (5 bases). This CDR3 has 16 amino acids. Trimming took off 5 bases at V and 0 bases at J, with 14 bases between the two ends. Germline CDR1 and CDR2: SEHNR and FQNEAQ (reference sequence). The CDR3 DNA is TGTGCCAGCAGCCCGATGAGGACATCCTCCTACAATGAGCAGTTCTTC. It yields the protein CASSPMRTSSYNEQFF.